The next 21 T cell receptor beta chains were all read from a single sample in a study of T cells in Graves' hyperthyroidism and ophthalmopathy. TCR beta CDR3 regions were amplified from RNA transcripts. First-round RT-PCR of the TCR CDR3 relied on the HTBI primer set. MiXCR, applied by TCRdb to the multiplex PCR reads, yields one record per CDR3 protein. The data hold fewer than 900,000 distinct CDR3 sequences, with about a sixth observed a single time. The sample comprised blood. All receptors come from a man aged 18 to 30 with Graves' hyperthyroidism.

This clonotype was found many times. The rearrangement joins TRBV10-2 to TRBJ1-1, with no clear D. The CDR3 length is 14 residues. Germline lookup yields CDR1 WSHSY and CDR2 SAAADI. V was shortened by 7 bases and J by 3 bases, with 15 bases between the two germline ends. CDR3 protein: CASTKGPLDTEAFF. The CDR3 DNA sequence: TGCGCCAGCACCAAAGGCCCGTTGGACACTGAAGCTTTCTTT.

The V gene is TRBV18, the J gene TRBJ1-1; D call uncertain. Trimming shortened V by 1 base and J by 6 bases, and 9 bases separated the two germline ends. The CDR3 totals 13 residues. Germline assignment: CDR1 KGHSH and CDR2 LQKENI. CDR3 in DNA: TGTGCCAGCTCACCACTTCAAGAAGCTGAAGCTTTCTTT. It yields the protein CASSPLQEAEAFF. Full variable domain (outside the CDR3, taken from reference TRBV18 and TRBJ1-1): NAGVMQNPRHLVRRRGQEARLRCSPMKGHSHVYWYRQLPEEGLKFMVYLQKENIIDESGMPKERFSAEFPKEGPSILRIQQVVRGDSAAYFCASSPLQEAEAFFGQGTRLTVV.

J is TRBJ2-1 and V is TRBV29-1, with D unclear. CDR3 length: 14 amino acids. Germline V gene data show CDR1 as SQVTM and CDR2 as ANQGSEA. The V gene lost 3 bases and the J gene lost 9 bases, with 18 bases spanning the gap. The CDR3 region is CSVDHTVAAVEQFF. Here the CDR3 DNA reads TGCAGCGTTGACCACACGGTGGCAGCCGTTGAGCAGTTCTTC.

This clonotype was observed a handful of times. CDR3 sequence reads: CASSLVLAGGRETQYF. CDR3 DNA: TGTGCCAGCAGCTTAGTGCTAGCGGGAGGGAGAGAGACCCAGTACTTC. This chain joins TRBV7-2 and TRBJ2-5; 12 nucleotides agree with TRBD2. CDR3 length equals 16 residues. V was clipped by 1 base and J by 4 bases; unmatched bases: 4. The germline V gene encodes CDR1 SGHTA and CDR2 FQGNSA.

This chain uses TRBV29-1 with TRBJ2-1, with D possibly TRBD2 on 5 matching bases. The CDR3 sequence is 15 residues long. Germline-derived CDR1 and CDR2 are SQVTM and ANQGSEA. Between the trimmed V and J ends, which lost 7 bases and 8 bases, there was a span of 24 bases. The chain's CDR3 is CSGGSSGRRLDEQFF. CDR3 coding DNA: TGCAGCGGTGGTTCGAGCGGACGCAGATTGGATGAGCAGTTCTTC.

The chain recombines TRBV19 with TRBJ1-5; unclear D gene. Germline values: CDR1 LNHDA, CDR2 SQIVND (reference sequence). This CDR3 has 17 residues. The V end was cut by 7 bases, the J end by 0 bases, with 19 bases between. The CDR3 DNA sequence: TGTGCCAGTACTAAGGGCGGACGGAGTCATAGCAATCAGCCCCAGCATTTT. Translating gives CASTKGGRSHSNQPQHF.

The V call is TRBV28, the J call TRBJ2-3; tentative D call: TRBD2 (5 bases). There are 14 residues in the CDR3. From germline, CDR1 is MDHEN and CDR2 SYDVKM. V dropped 4 bases and J dropped 0 bases, with 8 bases sitting between them. CDR3 nucleotide sequence: TGTGCCAGCAGTTCACGGACTAGCACAGATACGCAGTATTTT. As protein: CASSSRTSTDTQYF.

CDR3 amino acids: CASSLPPRSGNQPQHF. Here the CDR3 DNA reads TGTGCCAGCAGTTTGCCCCCGAGGAGCGGCAATCAGCCCCAGCATTTT. The chain recombines TRBV28 with TRBJ1-5; D is unclear. The length of the CDR3 is 16 residues. Germline values: CDR1 MDHEN, CDR2 SYDVKM. The V and J ends lost 3 bases and 2 bases respectively, with 14 bases between them.

This chain links TRBV20-1 with TRBJ1-1, with TRBD1 matching 9 bases. Germline loops: CDR1 DFQATT, CDR2 SNEGSKA (reference sequence). This CDR3 comprises 14 residues. V shed 5 bases, J shed 5 bases, and the junction held 9 bases outside the gene matches. The DNA of the CDR3 is TGCAGTGCTCTGGGCGGGACAGGGTTTACTGAAGCTTTCTTT. It encodes CSALGGTGFTEAFF.

In its sample, this clonotype was seen many times. The chain recombines TRBV28 with TRBJ2-7; 10 bases are shared with TRBD1. This CDR3 comprises 15 residues. Germline lookup yields CDR1 MDHEN and CDR2 SYDVKM. V was clipped by 1 base and J by 6 bases; unmatched bases: 6. For the CDR3, the DNA is TGTGCCAGCAGTTTATCGACAGGGGGCCCATCCGAGCAGTACTTC. It yields the protein CASSLSTGGPSEQYF. Based on the CDR3 plus reference TRBV28 and TRBJ2-7, the full variable domain is DVKVTQSSRYLVKRTGEKVFLECVQDMDHENMFWYRQDPGLGLRLIYFSYDVKMKEKGDIPEGYSVSREKKERFSLILESASTNQTSMYLCASSLSTGGPSEQYFGPGTRLTVT.

The J gene is TRBJ2-5, the V gene TRBV3-1; D is tentatively TRBD1 or TRBD2 (5 bases each). The V gene's germline CDR1 is LGHDT and CDR2 YNNKEL (reference sequence). V lost 8 bases to trimming and J lost 7 bases, with 20 bases between them. The CDR3 consists of 14 residues. CDR3 sequence reads: CASSTWDQAGTQYF. The CDR3 DNA is TGTGCCAGCTCTACTTGGGACCAAGCAGGGACCCAGTACTTC.

This chain links TRBV19 with TRBJ1-6; 11 bases match TRBD1. There are 16 residues in the CDR3. From germline, CDR1 is LNHDA and CDR2 SQIVND (reference sequence). The trim removed 4 bases at V and 10 bases at J, leaving 9 bases unmatched. The CDR3 loop reads CASSTQVGTGGSPLHF. The DNA of the CDR3 is TGTGCCAGTAGTACCCAAGTCGGGACAGGGGGATCACCCCTCCACTTT.

This clonotype has a handful of counts. V is TRBV28 and J is TRBJ1-6; the match to TRBD1 covers 7 bases. V shed 3 bases and J 9 bases; nucleotides not matched to a gene: 5. From germline, CDR1 is MDHEN and CDR2 SYDVKM. This CDR3 region has 14 residues. Written as DNA, the CDR3 is TGTGCCAGCAGTTTGACAGGGTTGAGTTCACCCCTCCACTTT. Protein sequence: CASSLTGLSSPLHF.

This clonotype was found many times. V usage is TRBV28 and J usage is TRBJ1-2; TRBD1 might be the D (5 bases). V was clipped by 2 bases and J by 5 bases, with 24 bases between them. The CDR3 has 18 residues. Germline V gene sequence: CDR1 MDHEN, CDR2 SYDVKM. CDR3 sequence: CASSLTGPASMGQYGYTF. CDR3 DNA: TGTGCCAGCAGTTTAACCGGACCAGCCTCAATGGGGCAATATGGCTACACCTTC.

This clonotype was seen repeatedly, ten times or more. The chain recombines TRBV7-8 with TRBJ2-7, with TRBD1 matching 7 bases. The germline gives CDR1 SGHVS, CDR2 FQNEAQ. This CDR3 spans 15 amino acids. V shed 1 base, J shed 4 bases, and the junction held 7 bases outside the gene matches. The CDR3 DNA follows: TGTGCCAGCAGCTTAGAACAGGGGATAGAGTACGAGCAGTACTTC. Translation gives CASSLEQGIEYEQYF.

At least ten counts were recorded for this clonotype. The chain is built from TRBV7-6 and TRBJ2-3; maybe TRBD1 (6 bases). The V end was cut by 5 bases, the J end by 4 bases, with 16 bases between. In germline, CDR1 is SGHVS, CDR2 FNYEAQ. The CDR3 has 15 residues. CDR3 nucleotides: TGTGCCAGCAGCGCGACCGTACAGGGAGCAGATACGCAGTATTTT. Residues: CASSATVQGADTQYF.

This clonotype appeared a single time. The chain recombines TRBV6-1 with TRBJ2-3, with 13 bases matching TRBD2. Germline loops: CDR1 MNHNS, CDR2 SASEGT. After removal of 6 bases from V and 3 bases from J, the junction contained 18 bases not matched to a gene. This CDR3 has 20 amino acids. The CDR3 sequence is CASRTSTSGGARRRTDTQYF. CDR3 nucleotides: TGTGCCAGCAGGACCTCAACTAGCGGGGGGGCACGTAGGAGGACAGATACGCAGTATTTT.

The genes are TRBV7-9 and TRBJ2-7; 12 nucleotides align to TRBD1. Gene TRBJ2-1 matches the end of the DNA better, so the J call may be wrong. This CDR3 spans 15 amino acids. Germline loops: CDR1 SEHNR, CDR2 FQNEAQ (reference sequence). CDR3 in DNA: TGTGCCAGCAGCTTGTATGGGACAGGGGGCTACGAGCAGTTCTTC. Its protein is CASSLYGTGGYEQFF.

As for this clonotype: One end of the junction fails to match germline, which may point to a read error. The chain combines TRBV19 with TRBJ2-2; 10 bases line up with TRBD1. CDR3 length: 15 amino acids. Germline V gene lookup returns CDR1 LNHDA and CDR2 SQIVND (reference sequence). The chain's CDR3 is CASGPDRGPTRELFF. The CDR3 DNA sequence: TGTGCCAGTGGACCTGACAGGGGGCCCACCCGGGAGCTGTTTTTT.

This clonotype was observed at least ten times. The chain joins TRBV30 to TRBJ1-2; a possible D gene is TRBD1 (5 bases). V was cut by 2 bases and J by 1 base, with 14 bases left in between. This CDR3 contains 15 residues. Germline loops: CDR1 GTSNPN, CDR2 SVGIG (reference sequence). CDR3 bases: TGTGCCTGGAGTCAAAAGGACACAGATAACTATGGCTACACCTTC. As protein: CAWSQKDTDNYGYTF.

The rearrangement uses TRBV29-1 and TRBJ2-2; possibly TRBD1 or TRBD2 for D (5 bases each). This CDR3 spans 14 amino acids. CDR1 and CDR2 from the germline V gene are SQVTM and ANQGSEA. With 6 bases removed from V and 6 bases from J, the gap between germline ends came to 17 bases. The CDR3 region has the DNA TGCAGCGTACGGGACGGAAAGGCGGCCGGGGAGCTGTTTTTT. Residues: CSVRDGKAAGELFF.